This TCR beta chain was captured by sequencing in a study of response to subunit inactivated influenza vaccine. Study results and caveats: Few additional T cells are recruited per seasonal influenza vaccination, authors suggested.

TCRdb re-derived calls from the RT-PCR reads in MiXCR, one entry per CDR3 protein. Of about 530,000 distinct CDR3 sequences in the sample, 10% to 15% are singletons; the top ten hold about an eighth. With regard to this clonotype: What it recognizes is unknown.

The CDR3 totals 17 residues. Germline CDR1 SEHNR, CDR2 FQNEAQ (reference sequence). J lost 5 bases, V lost 5 bases, and 10 bases had no gene match. The genes are TRBV7-9 and TRBJ2-5, with 14 bases lining up with TRBD2. This TCR derives from a man aged 50-60 years who received an inactivated influenza vaccine. The sample was PBMCs from blood, taken more than 35 days after vaccination. CDR3 region: CASSLLLTSGRVETQYF. The CDR3, as DNA: TGTGCCAGCAGCCTCCTCTTGACTAGCGGGAGGGTGGAGACCCAGTACTTC.